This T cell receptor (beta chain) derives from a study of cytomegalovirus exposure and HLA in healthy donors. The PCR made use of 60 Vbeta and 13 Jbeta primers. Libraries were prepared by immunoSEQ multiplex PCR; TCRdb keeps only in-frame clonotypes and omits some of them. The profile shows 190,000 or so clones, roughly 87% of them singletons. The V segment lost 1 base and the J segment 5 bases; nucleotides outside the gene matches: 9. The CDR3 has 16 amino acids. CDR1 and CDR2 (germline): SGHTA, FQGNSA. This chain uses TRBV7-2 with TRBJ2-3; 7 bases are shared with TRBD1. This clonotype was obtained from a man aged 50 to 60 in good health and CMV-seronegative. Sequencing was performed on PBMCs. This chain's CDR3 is CASSLVGQLVRDTQYF. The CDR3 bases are TGTGCCAGCAGCTTAGTGGGACAGCTAGTGAGAGATACGCAGTATTTT. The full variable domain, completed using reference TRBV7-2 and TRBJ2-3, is GAGVSQSPSNKVTEKGKDVELRCDPISGHTALYWYRQSLGQGLEFLIYFQGNSAPDKSGLPSDRFSAERTGGSVSTLTIQRTQQEDSAVYLCASSLVGQLVRDTQYFGPGTRLTVL.